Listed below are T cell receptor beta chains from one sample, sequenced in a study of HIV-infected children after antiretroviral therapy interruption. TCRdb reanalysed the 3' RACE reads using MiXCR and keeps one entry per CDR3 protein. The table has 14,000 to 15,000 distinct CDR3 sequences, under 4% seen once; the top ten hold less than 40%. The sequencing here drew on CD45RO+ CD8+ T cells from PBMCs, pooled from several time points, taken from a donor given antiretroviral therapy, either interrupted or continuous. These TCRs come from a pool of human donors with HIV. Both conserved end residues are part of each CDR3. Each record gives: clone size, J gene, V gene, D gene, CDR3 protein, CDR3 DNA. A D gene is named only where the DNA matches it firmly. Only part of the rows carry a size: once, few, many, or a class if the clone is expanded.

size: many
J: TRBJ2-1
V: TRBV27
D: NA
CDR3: CASSSEPYNEQFF
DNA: TGTGCCAGCAGTTCCGAACCCTACAATGAGCAGTTCTTC

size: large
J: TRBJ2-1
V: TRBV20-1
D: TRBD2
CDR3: CSAKKRDYNEQFF
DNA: TGCAGTGCTAAAAAGCGGGACTACAATGAGCAGTTCTTC

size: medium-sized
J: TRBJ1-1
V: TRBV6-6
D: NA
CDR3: CASSYFGQNTEAFF
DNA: TGTGCCAGCAGTTATTTTGGGCAGAACACTGAAGCTTTCTTT

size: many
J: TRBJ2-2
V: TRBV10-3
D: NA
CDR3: CAIGVPGELFF
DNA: TGTGCCATCGGGGTCCCCGGGGAGCTGTTTTTT

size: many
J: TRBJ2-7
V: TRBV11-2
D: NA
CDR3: CASSRPRDTYEQYF
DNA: TGTGCCAGCAGCAGACCTAGGGACACCTACGAGCAGTACTTC

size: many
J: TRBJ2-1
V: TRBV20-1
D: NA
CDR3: CSASGTSSYNEQFF
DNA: TGCAGTGCTAGTGGTACGAGCTCCTACAATGAGCAGTTCTTC

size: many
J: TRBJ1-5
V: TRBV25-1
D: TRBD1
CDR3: CASTGTGNQPQHF
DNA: TGTGCCAGCACCGGGACAGGTAATCAGCCCCAGCATTTT

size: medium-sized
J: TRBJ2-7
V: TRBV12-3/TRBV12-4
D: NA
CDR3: CASPQLGPLSHEQYF
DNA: TGTGCCAGCCCGCAGCTTGGACCACTAAGCCACGAGCAGTACTTC

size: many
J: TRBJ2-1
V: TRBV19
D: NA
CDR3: CASSITGGGNEQFF
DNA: TGTGCCAGTAGTATAACGGGGGGCGGCAATGAGCAGTTCTTC

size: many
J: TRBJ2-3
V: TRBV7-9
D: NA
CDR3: CASSPSTDTQYF
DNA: TGTGCCAGCAGCCCCTCAACAGATACGCAGTATTTT

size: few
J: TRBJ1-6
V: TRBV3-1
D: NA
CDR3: CASSQVDMGGSSPLHF
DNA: TGTGCCAGCAGCCAGGTCGACATGGGGGGGAGTTCACCCCTCCACTTT

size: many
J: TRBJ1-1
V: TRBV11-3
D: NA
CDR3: CASGDYTEAFF
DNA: TGTGCCAGCGGAGACTACACTGAAGCTTTCTTT

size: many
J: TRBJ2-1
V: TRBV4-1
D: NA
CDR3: CASSQDMHEQFF
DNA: TGCGCCAGCAGCCAAGATATGCATGAGCAGTTCTTC

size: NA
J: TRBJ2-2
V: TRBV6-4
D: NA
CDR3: CASSDSVGTGELFF
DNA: TGTGCCAGCAGTGACTCAGTGGGGACCGGGGAGCTGTTTTTT

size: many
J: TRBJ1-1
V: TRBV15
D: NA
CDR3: CATSELDTEAFF
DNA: TGTGCCACCAGCGAATTGGACACTGAAGCTTTCTTT

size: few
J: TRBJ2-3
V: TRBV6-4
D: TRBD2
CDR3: CASSQTSGSTDTQYF
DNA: TGTGCCAGCAGTCAGACTAGCGGAAGCACAGATACGCAGTATTTT

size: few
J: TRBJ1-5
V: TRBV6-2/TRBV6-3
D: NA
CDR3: CASSYSGDSNQPQHF
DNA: TGTGCCAGCAGTTACTCGGGGGATAGCAATCAGCCCCAGCATTTT

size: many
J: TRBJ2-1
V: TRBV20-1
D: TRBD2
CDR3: CSATSGSWSYNEQFF
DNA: TGCAGTGCCACTAGCGGGAGTTGGTCGTACAATGAGCAGTTCTTC

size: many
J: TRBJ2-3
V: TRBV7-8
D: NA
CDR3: CASSLARWRSTDTQYF
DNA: TGTGCCAGCAGCTTAGCTCGGTGGAGAAGCACAGATACGCAGTATTTT

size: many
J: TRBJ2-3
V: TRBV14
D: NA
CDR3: CASSQDVGGITDTQYF
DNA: TGTGCCAGCAGCCAAGATGTAGGCGGGATCACAGATACGCAGTATTTT

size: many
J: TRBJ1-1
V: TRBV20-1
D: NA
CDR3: CSGDQSTEAFF
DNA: TGCAGCGGGGATCAGTCCACTGAAGCTTTCTTT

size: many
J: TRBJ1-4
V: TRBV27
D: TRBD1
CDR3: CASSLYRGSNEKLFF
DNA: TGTGCCAGCAGTTTATACAGGGGGTCTAATGAAAAACTGTTTTTT

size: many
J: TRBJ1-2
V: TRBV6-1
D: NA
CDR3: CASSEDTGSSYGYTF
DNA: TGTGCCAGCAGTGAAGACACAGGGAGTAGCTATGGCTACACCTTC

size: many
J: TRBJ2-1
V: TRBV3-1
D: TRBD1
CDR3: CASSRQGGTYNEQFF
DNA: TGTGCCAGCAGTCGACAGGGGGGGACCTACAATGAGCAGTTCTTC

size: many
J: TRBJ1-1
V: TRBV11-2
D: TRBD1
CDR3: CASSFRDRIMNTEAFF
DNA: TGTGCCAGCAGCTTCCGGGACAGGATCATGAACACTGAAGCTTTCTTT

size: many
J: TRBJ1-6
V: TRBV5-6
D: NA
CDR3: CASSLLPNSPLHF
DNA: TGTGCCAGCAGCCTGCTTCCTAATTCACCCCTCCACTTT

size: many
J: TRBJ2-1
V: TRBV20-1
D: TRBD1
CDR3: CSARPGTGDYNEQFF
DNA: TGCAGTGCTAGACCCGGGACAGGGGACTACAATGAGCAGTTCTTC

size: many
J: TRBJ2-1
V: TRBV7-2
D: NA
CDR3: CASSLALGFNEQFF
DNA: TGTGCCAGCAGCTTAGCATTGGGTTTTAATGAGCAGTTCTTC

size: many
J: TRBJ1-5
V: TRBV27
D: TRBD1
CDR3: CASSTDRESGQPQHF
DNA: TGTGCCAGCAGTACGGACAGGGAATCGGGTCAGCCCCAGCATTTT

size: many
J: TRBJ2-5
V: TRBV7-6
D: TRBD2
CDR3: CASTPASGEAETQYF
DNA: TGTGCCAGCACTCCAGCTAGCGGGGAGGCGGAGACCCAGTACTTC

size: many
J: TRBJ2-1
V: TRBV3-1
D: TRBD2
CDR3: CASSDRDYHNEQFF
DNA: TGTGCCAGCAGCGACCGGGACTATCACAATGAGCAGTTCTTC

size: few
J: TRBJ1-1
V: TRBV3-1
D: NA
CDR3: CASSQDPTGYTEAFF
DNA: TGTGCCAGCAGCCAAGATCCTACAGGTTACACTGAAGCTTTCTTT

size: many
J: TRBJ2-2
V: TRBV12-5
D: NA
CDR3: CASGLVGLGARHGELFF
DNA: TGTGCTAGTGGTTTGGTAGGGTTGGGGGCCCGGCACGGGGAGCTGTTTTTT

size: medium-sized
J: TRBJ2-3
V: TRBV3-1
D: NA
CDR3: CASSPHLVADTQYF
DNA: TGTGCCAGCAGCCCGCACTTGGTGGCAGATACGCAGTATTTT

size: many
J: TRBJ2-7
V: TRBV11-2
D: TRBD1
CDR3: CASSARGPSSYEQYF
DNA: TGTGCCAGCAGCGCGAGGGGGCCGAGCTCCTACGAGCAGTACTTC

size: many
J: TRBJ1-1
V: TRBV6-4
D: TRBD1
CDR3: CASSDATDRGGTEAFF
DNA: TGTGCCAGCAGTGATGCGACAGACAGGGGGGGAACTGAAGCTTTCTTT

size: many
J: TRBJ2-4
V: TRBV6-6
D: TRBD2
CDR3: CASSYSLAGGDKNIQYF
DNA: TGTGCCAGCAGCTACAGTCTAGCGGGGGGCGACAAAAACATTCAGTACTTC

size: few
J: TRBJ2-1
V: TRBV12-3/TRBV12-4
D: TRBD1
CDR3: CASSWTGPRYEQFF
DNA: TGTGCCAGCAGCTGGACAGGGCCCAGGTATGAGCAGTTCTTC

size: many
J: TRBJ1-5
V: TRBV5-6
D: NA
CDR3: CASSKTRGQPQHF
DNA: TGTGCCAGCAGCAAAACCAGGGGTCAGCCCCAGCATTTT

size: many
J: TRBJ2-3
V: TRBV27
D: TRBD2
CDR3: CASRPSGMWDTQYF
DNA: TGTGCCAGCAGGCCTAGCGGTATGTGGGATACGCAGTATTTT

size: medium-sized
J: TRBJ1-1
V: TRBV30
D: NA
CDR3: CAWSGTLEAFF
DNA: TGTGCCTGGAGTGGGACCCTTGAAGCTTTCTTT

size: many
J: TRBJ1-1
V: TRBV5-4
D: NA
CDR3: CASSLGRGFTEAFF
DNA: TGTGCCAGCAGCTTGGGCAGGGGATTCACTGAAGCTTTCTTT

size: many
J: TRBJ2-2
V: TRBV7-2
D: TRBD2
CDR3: CASSFGIAGGTGELFF
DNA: TGTGCCAGCAGCTTCGGTATAGCGGGGGGGACCGGGGAGCTGTTTTTT

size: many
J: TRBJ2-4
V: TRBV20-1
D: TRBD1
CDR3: CSARRGTVNIQYF
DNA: TGCAGTGCTAGAAGGGGGACAGTAAACATTCAGTACTTC

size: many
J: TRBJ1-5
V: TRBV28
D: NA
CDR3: CASSFYSAGVYDQPQHF
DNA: TGTGCCAGCAGTTTCTATTCGGCAGGGGTGTACGATCAGCCCCAGCATTTT

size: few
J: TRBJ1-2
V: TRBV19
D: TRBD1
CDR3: CASSIRPGQGDGYTF
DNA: TGTGCCAGTAGTATTCGGCCTGGACAGGGGGATGGCTACACCTTC

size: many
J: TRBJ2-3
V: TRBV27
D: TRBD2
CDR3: CASSTRLAGGQRPDTQYF
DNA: TGTGCCAGCAGCACTCGACTAGCGGGGGGGCAGAGGCCAGATACGCAGTATTTT

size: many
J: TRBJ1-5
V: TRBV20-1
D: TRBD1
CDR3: CSARGQGEHQPQHF
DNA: TGCAGTGCTAGAGGACAGGGAGAACATCAGCCCCAGCATTTT

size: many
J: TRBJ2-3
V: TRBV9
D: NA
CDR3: CASSVVSGYTDTQYF
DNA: TGTGCCAGCAGCGTAGTGAGCGGCTACACAGATACGCAGTATTTT

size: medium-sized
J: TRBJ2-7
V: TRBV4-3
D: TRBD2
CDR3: CASSQEGTNSYEQYF
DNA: TGCGCCAGCAGCCAAGAAGGGACTAACTCCTACGAGCAGTACTTC

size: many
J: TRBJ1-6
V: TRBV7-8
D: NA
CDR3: CASSRRQDPRGNSPLHF
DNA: TGTGCCAGCAGCCGACGACAGGACCCCCGGGGTAATTCACCCCTCCACTTT

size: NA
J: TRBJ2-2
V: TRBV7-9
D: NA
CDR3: CASSYWGRELFF
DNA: TGTGCCAGCAGCTACTGGGGAAGGGAGCTGTTTTTT

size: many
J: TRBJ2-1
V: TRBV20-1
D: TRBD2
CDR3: CSARGRLAGVSNEQFF
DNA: TGCAGTGCTAGAGGTCGACTAGCGGGGGTCTCCAATGAGCAGTTCTTC

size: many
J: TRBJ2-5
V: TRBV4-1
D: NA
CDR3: CASRPIPGGETQYF
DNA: TGCGCCAGCAGACCTATCCCCGGGGGAGAGACCCAGTACTTC

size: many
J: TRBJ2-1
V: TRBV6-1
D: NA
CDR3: CASSLDVGGGNNEQFF
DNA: TGTGCCAGCAGCCTTGACGTGGGGGGGGGCAACAATGAGCAGTTCTTC

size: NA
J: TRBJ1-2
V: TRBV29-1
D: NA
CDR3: CSGEVWAHGYTF
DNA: TGCAGCGGGGAAGTTTGGGCCCATGGCTACACCTTC

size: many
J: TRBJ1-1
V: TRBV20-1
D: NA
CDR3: CSGDLGTEAFF
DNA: TGCAGTGGGGACCTCGGCACTGAAGCTTTCTTT